The clone carrying this T cell receptor (beta chain) was observed many times. Its antigen remains unidentified. Time point denoted: newly diagnosed GD, antithyroid drugs for less than 3 months. After RNA was extracted from PBMCs, the TCR library was made from it. The record originates from a study of regulatory T cells in long-lasting Graves disease. J lost 5 bases, V lost 4 bases, and 8 bases had no gene match. The CDR3 is made up of 16 amino acids. Germline V gene data show CDR1 as SNHLY and CDR2 as FYNNEI. Notes on the study in general: Persistent cases of Graves' showed reduced TCR diversity relative to newly diagnosed patients. The small sample size may have reduced accuracy.

In building TCR beta libraries, iRepertoire HTBI primers were used together with Arm-PCR of CDR3 regions. Via MiXCR, TCRdb re-called the multiplex PCR reads, giving one row per CDR3 protein. The sample records about 540,000 distinct CDR3 sequences, approximately 15% being singletons. A further study also used this sample, focusing on T cells in Graves' hyperthyroidism and ophthalmopathy. From that study: Within blood appeared most thyroid clonotypes that had expanded above 0.001.

The chain recombines TRBV2 with TRBJ2-5; 12 bases are a match to TRBD2. This receptor was taken from a man aged 25 to 45 with Graves disease. Sequenced material: peripheral blood mononuclear cells (PBMCs), taken at new diagnosis, from a patient treated with antithyroid drugs. CDR3 amino acids: CASSVVLAGGSETQYF. The CDR3 DNA is TGTGCCAGCAGTGTAGTGCTAGCGGGAGGGTCGGAGACCCAGTACTTC.